The entry that follows covers one T cell receptor beta chain sequence. This entry belongs to a study of control samples from healthy donors and cancer patients. The germline V gene has CDR1 MDHEN and CDR2 SYDVKM. The V end was cut by 6 bases, the J end by 3 bases, with 17 bases between. The CDR3 has 16 residues. Libraries were prepared by immunoSEQ multiplex PCR; TCRdb keeps only in-frame clonotypes and omits some of them. The sample yields 45,000 to 60,000 clones, just over 90% seen once. This clonotype was obtained from a young man with colorectal cancer. Material: PBMCs. The J gene is TRBJ1-4, the V gene TRBV28, with D tentatively TRBD1 (6 bases). In nucleotides, the CDR3 is TGTGCCAGCAGGTATCAGGGGAGGAGTGCTAATGAAAAACTGTTTTTT. Residues: CASRYQGRSANEKLFF.